The clone carrying this T cell receptor beta chain was found once. Its antigen is as yet unknown. TCRdb's table, derived via immunoSEQ multiplex PCR, lists solely in-frame clones and lacks some. The table shows about a million clones, with about 70% occurring only once. Donors were Caucasian adults residing in Nashville, Tennessee, USA. The study separated CD4+ cells into CD45RA+ naive and CD45RA-negative memory subsets. Per the germline V gene, CDR1 is KGHSH and CDR2 is LQKENI. CDR3 length: 15 residues. Trimming removed 0 bases from V and 2 bases from J, with 8 bases in between. This specimen belongs to a study of shared clonotypes between healthy human individuals. Overall study findings and caveats: Generation of non-shared clonotypes was less probable than generation of clonotypes shared by all four donors.

This sequence joins TRBV18 and TRBJ1-5; D not certain. The sequence was collected from a man aged 18 to 30 in good health. Sequencing input: memory CD4+ T cells sorted from blood. Subset given: CD45RA-negative fraction. The CDR3 coding sequence is TGTGCCAGCTCACCACCGAATCGGGGCAATCAGCCCCAGCATTTT. Its protein product is CASSPPNRGNQPQHF.